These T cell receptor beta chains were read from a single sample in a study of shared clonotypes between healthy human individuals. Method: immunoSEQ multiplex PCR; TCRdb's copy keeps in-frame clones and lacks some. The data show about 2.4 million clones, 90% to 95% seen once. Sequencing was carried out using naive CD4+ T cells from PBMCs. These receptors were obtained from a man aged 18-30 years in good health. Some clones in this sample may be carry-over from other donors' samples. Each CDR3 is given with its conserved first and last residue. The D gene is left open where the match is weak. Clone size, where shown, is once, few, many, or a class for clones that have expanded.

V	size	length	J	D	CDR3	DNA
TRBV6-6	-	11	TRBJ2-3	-	CASSKADTQYF	TGTGCCAGCAGTAAAGCGGATACGCAGTATTTT
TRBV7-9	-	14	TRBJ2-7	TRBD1	CASSYRGVPPEQYF	TGTGCCAGCAGCTACAGGGGCGTCCCCCCCGAGCAGTACTTC
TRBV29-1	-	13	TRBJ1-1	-	CSVVKPMNTEAFF	TGCAGCGTTGTCAAGCCCATGAACACTGAAGCTTTCTTT
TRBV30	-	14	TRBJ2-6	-	CAWKGSPGANVLTF	TGTGCCTGGAAGGGATCCCCCGGGGCCAACGTCCTGACTTTC
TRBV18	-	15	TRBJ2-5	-	CASSPGTAYQETQYF	TGTGCCAGCTCACCAGGAACAGCGTACCAAGAGACCCAGTACTTC
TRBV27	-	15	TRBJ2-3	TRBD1	CASRDRGHGTDTQYF	TGTGCCAGCAGGGACAGGGGGCATGGTACAGATACGCAGTATTTT
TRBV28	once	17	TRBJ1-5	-	CASSSRGSKRRNQPQHF	TGTGCCAGCAGTTCGAGAGGCAGTAAAAGGAGGAATCAGCCCCAGCATTTT
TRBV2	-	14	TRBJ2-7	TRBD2	CASSMRTSSIEQYF	TGTGCCAGCAGCATGCGGACTAGTTCAATCGAGCAGTACTTC
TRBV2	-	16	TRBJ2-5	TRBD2	CASSGLAVQKGETQYF	TGTGCCAGCTCGGGACTAGCGGTCCAGAAAGGGGAGACCCAGTACTTC
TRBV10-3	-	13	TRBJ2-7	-	CAIKEGGASEQYF	TGTGCCATCAAGGAAGGGGGGGCCTCCGAGCAGTACTTC
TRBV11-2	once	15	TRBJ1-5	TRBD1	CASSLRQGGNQPQHF	TGTGCCAGCAGCTTACGACAGGGGGGCAATCAGCCCCAGCATTTT
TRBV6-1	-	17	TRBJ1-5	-	CASSEFFGGQRNQPQHF	TGTGCCAGCAGTGAATTTTTCGGGGGCCAGCGCAATCAGCCCCAGCATTTT
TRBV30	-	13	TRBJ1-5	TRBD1	CAWRRGPLQPQHF	TGTGCCTGGCGCAGGGGGCCCCTTCAGCCCCAGCATTTT
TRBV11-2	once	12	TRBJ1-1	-	CASSPPVAGPFF	TGTGCCAGCAGTCCCCCGGTCGCGGGGCCTTTCTTT
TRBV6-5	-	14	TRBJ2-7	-	CASSYRTGSYEQYF	TGTGCCAGCAGTTACCGAACAGGGTCCTACGAGCAGTACTTC
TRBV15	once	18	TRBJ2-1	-	CATSRRTTSRTSYNEQFF	TGTGCCACCAGCAGGCGGACGACTTCCCGGACCTCCTACAATGAGCAGTTCTTC
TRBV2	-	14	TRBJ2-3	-	CATSLGISTDTQYF	TGTGCCACCTCCCTAGGGATTAGCACAGATACGCAGTATTTT
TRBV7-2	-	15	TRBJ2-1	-	CASSSRLSPNNEQFF	TGTGCCAGCAGCTCAAGACTATCCCCTAACAATGAGCAGTTCTTC
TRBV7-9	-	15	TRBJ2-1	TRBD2	CASSLRGRERVEQFF	TGTGCCAGCAGCTTACGAGGGCGGGAGCGAGTTGAGCAGTTCTTC
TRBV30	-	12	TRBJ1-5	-	CAWTDGYQPQHF	TGTGCCTGGACAGACGGTTATCAGCCCCAGCATTTT
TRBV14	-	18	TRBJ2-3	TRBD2	CASSQGTSGRRSTDTQYF	TGTGCCAGCAGCCAAGGGACTAGCGGGAGGCGGAGCACAGATACGCAGTATTTT
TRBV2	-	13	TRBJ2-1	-	CASSDGSYNEQFF	TGTGCCAGCAGTGACGGCTCCTACAATGAGCAGTTCTTC
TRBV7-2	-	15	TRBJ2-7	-	CASSPDTSRTYEQYF	TGTGCCAGCAGCCCTGACACGTCTCGAACCTACGAGCAGTACTTC
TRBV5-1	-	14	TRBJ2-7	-	CASSLESSHYEQYF	TGCGCCAGCAGCTTGGAGAGCTCTCACTACGAGCAGTACTTC